The 7 T cell receptor beta chains below were found in one sample sequenced in a study of T cell changes during pregnancy in multiple sclerosis. The assay was immunoSEQ multiplex PCR, and TCRdb's table has in-frame clones only and misses some. The repertoire holds 55,000 to 80,000 clones, with roughly 88% as singletons. This sample comprised peripheral blood, obtained after pregnancy. Receptors originate from a female donor in good health, enrolled as a control in a pregnancy study.

The chain links TRBV9 to TRBJ1-2; TRBD1 matches 10 bases. V lost 3 bases to trimming and J lost 2 bases; unmatched junction nucleotides: 4. CDR3 length: 15 residues. CDR1 is SGDLS, CDR2 YYNGEE, per germline. The CDR3 protein is CASSAGGQGNYGYTF. CDR3 bases: TGTGCCAGCAGCGCGGGGGGACAGGGGAACTATGGCTACACCTTC.

This clone has only a few counts. The chain couples TRBV7-2 to TRBJ2-6; D is ambiguous. The CDR3 extends over 13 amino acids. Trimming stripped 9 bases from V and 4 bases from J, with 10 bases between. Germline V lookup: CDR1 SGHTA, CDR2 FQGNSA. The CDR3 spells CASDPRGANVLTF. The DNA of the CDR3 is TGTGCCAGTGATCCTCGGGGGGCCAACGTCCTGACTTTC.

J is TRBJ1-1 and V is TRBV7-2, with D possibly matching TRBD1 (6 bases). This CDR3 region has 15 residues. Germline CDR1 is SGHTA and CDR2 is FQGNSA. V shed 5 bases and J shed 5 bases, with 18 bases lying between them. CDR3 sequence (DNA): TGTGCCAGCAGCAAGATCCAGGGGATAAGGACTGAAGCTTTCTTT. Protein sequence: CASSKIQGIRTEAFF.

The chain carries TRBV6-1 and TRBJ1-2; 7 bases are shared with TRBD1. V lost 6 bases and J lost 4; bases outside the gene matches: 5. CDR1 is MNHNS and CDR2 is SASEGT in the germline V gene. CDR3 length equals 13 residues. The CDR3 spells CASSGTEIYGYTF. CDR3 nucleotides: TGTGCCAGCAGCGGGACAGAGATCTATGGCTACACCTTC.

The chain joins TRBV7-2 to TRBJ1-2; no definite D call. Germline-derived CDR1 and CDR2 are SGHTA and FQGNSA. This CDR3 contains 11 residues. The V end lost 3 bases, the J end lost 4 bases, and 3 bases lay between the germline ends. CDR3 nucleotide sequence: TGTGCCAGCAGCTTCGGCTATGGCTACACCTTC. Its protein is CASSFGYGYTF. The full variable domain, rest sourced from reference TRBV7-2 and TRBJ1-2, is GAGVSQSPSNKVTEKGKDVELRCDPISGHTALYWYRQSLGQGLEFLIYFQGNSAPDKSGLPSDRFSAERTGGSVSTLTIQRTQQEDSAVYLCASSFGYGYTFGSGTRLTVV.

The chain joins TRBV5-4 to TRBJ2-2, with a tentative D call TRBD2 (6 bases). CDR3 length equals 13 residues. Trimming took 2 bases from V and 6 from J, leaving 8 bases between them. Germline V CDR1 and CDR2: SGHNT, YYREEE (reference sequence). The CDR3 nucleotides read TGTGCCAGCAGCTTCGGGACTCCCGGGGAGCTGTTTTTT. Its translation: CASSFGTPGELFF. Full variable domain (missing parts from reference TRBV5-4 and TRBJ2-2): ETGVTQSPTHLIKTRGQQVTLRCSSQSGHNTVSWYQQALGQGPQFIFQYYREEENGRGNFPPRFSGLQFPNYSSELNVNALELDDSALYLCASSFGTPGELFFGEGSRLTVL.

This clone turned up a few times. The rearrangement uses TRBV6-4 and TRBJ2-1; 8 bases agree with TRBD1. V lost 3 bases and J lost 3; bases outside the gene matches: 1. Germline V gene lookup returns CDR1 MRHNA and CDR2 SNTAGT. The CDR3 loop spans 14 amino acids. This CDR3 is CASSEDRDYNEQFF. The DNA of the CDR3 is TGTGCCAGCAGTGAGGACAGGGACTACAATGAGCAGTTCTTC.